Sequencing of this TCR beta chain was carried out in a study of T cell repertoires in cytomegalovirus infection. Overall study: A matching HLA type, together with CMV infection, was signaled by public TCR beta signatures. Study outcomes and limitations: The ex vivo response was dominated by HLA-C-restricted CMV-specific TCR beta clonotypes. There were carriers of CMV plus the relevant HLA, and cumulative public TCR beta family frequency identified them.

Regarding this clonotype: Its antigen is not known.

Germline V lookup: CDR1 LNHDA, CDR2 SQIVND (reference sequence). This CDR3 is 16 amino acids long. V was pared by 6 bases and J by 7 bases, with 15 bases of the junction left unmatched. TCRdb analysed the reads with MiXCR anew, one entry per CDR3 protein. The sample includes 200,000 or so distinct CDR3 sequences, roughly 19% seen only once; the top ten take around 3.2%. The specimen was PBMCs. The V gene is TRBV19, the J gene TRBJ2-1; TRBD2 agrees at 7 bases. This receptor was identified in a human donor in good health (CMV status not recorded). Some clones in this sample may be carry-over from other donors' samples. CDR3 sequence reads: CASSYYLAGDGNEQFF. DNA of the CDR3: TGTGCCAGTAGCTATTACTTGGCGGGAGATGGGAATGAGCAGTTCTTC.